This TCR beta chain was found in a study of OX40 agonist ivuxolimab in advanced cancers. As for the study in general: Patients were treated with ivuxolimab, an agonistic anti-OX40 (CD134) antibody. Partial responses were achieved by three patients, of whom one had hepatocellular carcinoma and two had cutaneous melanoma. Study observations and caveats: Also showing low normalized T-cell clonal expansion were some of the nonresponders. Clonal expansion was seen in CD4+ and CD8+ blood T cells by week 6 at 0.1 to 3.0 mg/kg.

Profiled with immunoSEQ multiplex PCR; TCRdb holds only in-frame clones, not every one. The table shows roughly 65,000 clones, with 88% occurring only once. A note on this clone: Its antigen is still unknown.

Germline loops: CDR1 SGDLS, CDR2 YYNGEE. The CDR3 is 15 amino acids. The V end was cut by 0 bases, the J end by 6 bases, with 14 bases between. The chain joins TRBV9 to TRBJ2-3, with a tentative D call TRBD2 (6 bases). The source was CD4+ or CD8+ T cells sorted from blood, collected in a trial of the OX40 agonist ivuxolimab. This clonotype was sampled from an adult with an advanced solid tumor such as melanoma, head and neck, liver or kidney cancer. The DNA of the CDR3 is TGTGCCAGCAGCGTAGACCGGGGGACGAGGGATACGCAGTATTTT. It specifies CASSVDRGTRDTQYF.